This TCR beta chain was retrieved from a study of OX40 agonist ivuxolimab in advanced cancers. Profiled with immunoSEQ multiplex PCR; TCRdb holds only in-frame clones, not every one. The table shows roughly 36,000 clones, with around four fifths occurring only once. This clone is judged medium-sized. This sequence was found in an adult with an advanced solid tumor such as melanoma, head and neck, liver or kidney cancer. The starting material was CD4+ or CD8+ T cells sorted from blood, obtained in a trial of the OX40 agonist ivuxolimab.

The DNA of the CDR3 is TGTGCCAGCTCATACGTTGGCGGCTACACCTTC. It yields the protein CASSYVGGYTF. V and J are TRBV18 and TRBJ1-2; D gene unclear. V gave up 5 bases and J gave up 8 bases, with 9 bases separating them. Germline values: CDR1 KGHSH, CDR2 LQKENI. The CDR3 totals 11 residues.